These 2 T cell receptor beta chains share one sample of origin, sequenced in a study of patients and donors after allogeneic stem cell transplantation. TCRdb re-called the RT-PCR reads through MiXCR, storing one row per CDR3 protein. The data show about a million distinct CDR3 sequences, with roughly 18% seen just once and 6% held by the top ten. The material sequenced was blood, either unsorted or a sorted T cell fraction (not recorded which). All receptors come from a human donor who was either an allogeneic HSCT recipient or a stem cell or donor lymphocyte infusion donor (not recorded which). It is not recorded whose cells these are; they may come from a transplant donor.

The V call is TRBV25-1, the J call TRBJ1-2; D not resolved. The CDR3 length is 12 residues. Germline V lookup: CDR1 MGHDK, CDR2 SYGVNS. V lost 9 bases and J lost 1, with 9 bases in between. CDR3 nucleotides: TGTGCCAGTGTTGGTAGTAACTATGGCTACACCTTC. As protein: CASVGSNYGYTF.

The chain has TRBV6-1 and TRBJ2-2; 7 positions agree with TRBD2. V was pared by 6 bases and J by 4 bases, with 11 bases of the junction left unmatched. The germline V gene encodes CDR1 MNHNS and CDR2 SASEGT. CDR3 length: 16 amino acids. CDR3 protein: CASRAWGGTSTGELFF. The CDR3 DNA sequence: TGTGCCAGCAGAGCTTGGGGGGGGACCTCCACCGGGGAGCTGTTTTTT.